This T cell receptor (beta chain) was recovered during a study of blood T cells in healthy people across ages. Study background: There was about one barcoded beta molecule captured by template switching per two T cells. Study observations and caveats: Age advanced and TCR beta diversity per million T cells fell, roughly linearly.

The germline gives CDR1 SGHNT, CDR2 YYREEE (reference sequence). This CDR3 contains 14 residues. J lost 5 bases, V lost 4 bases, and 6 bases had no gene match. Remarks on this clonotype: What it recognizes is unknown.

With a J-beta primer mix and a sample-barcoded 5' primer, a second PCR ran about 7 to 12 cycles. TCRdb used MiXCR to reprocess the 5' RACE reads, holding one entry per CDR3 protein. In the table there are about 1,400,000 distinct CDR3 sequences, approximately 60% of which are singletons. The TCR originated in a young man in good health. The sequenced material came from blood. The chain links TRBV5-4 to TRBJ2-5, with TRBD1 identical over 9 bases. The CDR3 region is CASSLDRGAETQYF. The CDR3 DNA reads TGTGCCAGCAGCCTGGACAGGGGCGCGGAGACCCAGTACTTC.